This TCR beta chain was profiled in a study of T cell responses to AZD1222 COVID-19 vaccine. Profiling relied on immunoSEQ multiplex PCR, and the TCRdb table lists in-frame clones only, not all of them. The repertoire includes tens of thousands of clones, approximately 80% of them detected once, and 15% to 20% sits in the top ten. General observations from the study: Targets within unmutated variant regions were reportedly found for nearly half of spike-specific TCRs. Recipients of AZD1222 seropositive at baseline numbered only 6 or 7. White British donors predominated, females outnumbered males, and clonal diversity was possibly underestimated. Two doses of AZD1222 preceded a rise in Spike-specific TCR breadth and depth.

Trimming stripped 8 bases from V and 2 bases from J, with 10 bases between. CDR1 is MNHEY, CDR2 SVGAGI, per germline. This CDR3 has 12 residues. The table lists this clone with a few counts. Its specificity is unknown. The sequenced sample was peripheral blood, obtained 28 days after the second AZD1222 dose. This clonotype was sampled from an adult who received the AZD1222 COVID-19 vaccine. This chain uses TRBV6-5 with TRBJ2-7; perhaps TRBD1 as D (6 bases). CDR3 sequence (DNA): TGTGCCAGCGGGGGCCGCACCTACGAGCAGTACTTC. Translated, it gives CASGGRTYEQYF.